These 25 T cell receptor beta chains came from one sample sequenced in a study of blood T cell repertoires in COVID-19. Sequencing was performed with immunoSEQ multiplex PCR; in TCRdb, only in-frame clones are kept and a portion is missing. The sample yields about 200,000 clones, more than 70% seen once. The sequenced sample consisted of peripheral blood. These receptor sequences come from a man in his forties or fifties with COVID-19, enrolled during active disease.

The chain uses TRBV4-1 and TRBJ1-4, with D perhaps matching TRBD1 (6 bases). This CDR3 has 16 amino acids. The ends were cut back, 0 bases at V and 10 bases at J, with 18 bases in the middle. Germline V gene sequence: CDR1 MGHRA, CDR2 YSYEKL. CDR3 DNA sequence: TGCGCCAGCAGCCAAGAGTTCGGGGGGCGCGGCGGAAAACTGTTTTTT. Amino acids: CASSQEFGGRGGKLFF.

The J gene is TRBJ2-3, the V gene TRBV2; 9 bases align to TRBD2. Germline-derived CDR1 and CDR2 are SNHLY and FYNNEI. V shed 0 bases and J 4 bases; nucleotides not matched to a gene: 5. The CDR3 loop spans 16 amino acids. The CDR3 sequence: CASSEASGRRSDTQYF. CDR3 DNA sequence: TGTGCCAGCAGTGAAGCTAGCGGGAGACGGTCAGATACGCAGTATTTT.

The rearrangement joins TRBV7-2 to TRBJ2-3, with 10 bases that match TRBD2. The V gene's germline CDR1 is SGHTA and CDR2 FQGNSA. Unmatched junction bases numbered 6, after V lost 4 bases and J lost 2 bases. The CDR3 length is 16 residues. The CDR3 nucleotides are TGTGCCAGCAGCTCCCAGGGGACTAGCGCCACAGATACGCAGTATTTT. Protein: CASSSQGTSATDTQYF.

The rearrangement links TRBV4-1 to TRBJ2-5, with 9 bases that match TRBD2. The CDR3 consists of 18 residues. The germline V gene has CDR1 MGHRA and CDR2 YSYEKL. V gave up 1 base and J gave up 5 bases; unmatched junction bases: 14. CDR3 bases: TGCGCCAGCAGCCAAGTCGTAGCGGGGGAACGGGGGCGGGAGACCCAGTACTTC. This sequence encodes CASSQVVAGERGRETQYF.

J is TRBJ2-2 and V is TRBV6-4, with 7 bases aligning to TRBD1. Germline assignment: CDR1 MRHNA and CDR2 SNTAGT. V was pared by 6 bases and J by 6 bases, with 4 bases of the junction left unmatched. The CDR3 has 13 amino acids. CDR3: CASRDQGAGELFF. The CDR3 DNA reads TGTGCCAGCAGAGATCAGGGGGCCGGGGAGCTGTTTTTT.

This clone has a single count. The chain carries TRBV5-5 and TRBJ1-2; TRBD1 agrees at 7 bases. CDR3 length equals 15 residues. The germline gives CDR1 SGHKS, CDR2 YYEKEE (reference sequence). V trimming: 4 bases; J trimming: 1 base; junction bases outside the gene matches: 7. CDR3 protein: CASSPRDRNNYGYTF. The CDR3 DNA reads TGTGCCAGCAGCCCCCGGGACAGAAATAACTATGGCTACACCTTC.

This clone was detected only a few times. The chain has TRBV5-5 and TRBJ1-6, with D unresolved. V dropped 4 bases and J dropped 0 bases, with 11 bases sitting between them. This CDR3 comprises 16 residues. CDR1 is SGHKS, CDR2 YYEKEE, per germline (reference sequence). CDR3 sequence (DNA): TGTGCCAGCAGCCAAGACATAAACTCCTATAATTCACCCCTCCACTTT. Amino acid sequence: CASSQDINSYNSPLHF.

The rearrangement joins TRBV7-6 to TRBJ2-5; a possible D gene is TRBD1 (5 bases). Trimming removed 1 base from V and 5 bases from J, with 17 bases in between. There are 16 residues in the CDR3. The germline V gene has CDR1 SGHVS and CDR2 FNYEAQ. CDR3 DNA: TGTGCCAGCAGCTTAGGGGGCCGGCTAGTCTCGGAGACCCAGTACTTC. Translation: CASSLGGRLVSETQYF.

The J gene is TRBJ2-2, the V gene TRBV3-1 (or the pseudogene TRBV3-2), with unresolved D. Trimming pared 4 bases from V and 3 bases from J, leaving 6 bases between. CDR3 length: 13 residues. Per germline, CDR1 LGHDT and CDR2 YNNKEL (reference sequence). CDR3: CASSLGDTGELFF. Written as DNA, the CDR3 is TGTGCCAGCAGCCTCGGAGACACCGGGGAGCTGTTTTTT.

This clone was seen a handful of times. V usage is TRBV29-1 and J usage is TRBJ2-2, with TRBD2 matching 8 bases. With V trimmed by 4 bases and J by 0 bases, 7 bases remained unmatched. CDR3 length: 16 amino acids. Per germline, CDR1 SQVTM and CDR2 ANQGSEA. The CDR3 bases are TGCAGCGTTGGACTACTAGCGGATGCGAACACCGGGGAGCTGTTTTTT. Translation: CSVGLLADANTGELFF.

The chain is built from TRBV12-3 or TRBV12-4 and TRBJ1-1; weak D call: TRBD1 (6 bases). The CDR3 length is 13 residues. Trimming shortened V by 7 bases and J by 5 bases, and 14 bases separated the two germline ends. The CDR3 bases are TGTGCCAGCATCTGGTCAGGGGATACTGAAGCTTTCTTT. It yields the protein CASIWSGDTEAFF.

V and J are TRBV28 and TRBJ1-6; TRBD1 aligns across 7 bases. Per the germline V gene, CDR1 is MDHEN and CDR2 is SYDVKM. The V and J ends lost 1 base and 9 bases, in that order; junction bases with no gene match: 3. The CDR3 has 14 amino acids. In DNA form, the CDR3 reads TGTGCCAGCAGTTTATCAGGGGGGAGTTCACCCCTCCACTTT. Translation: CASSLSGGSSPLHF.

CDR3 in DNA: TGTGCCAGCAGCATGACAGGGGATATTCAGCCCCAGCATTTT. Translated, it gives CASSMTGDIQPQHF. This chain joins TRBV11-2 and TRBJ1-5; 8 nucleotides agree with TRBD1. The CDR3 covers 14 residues. The V segment lost 5 bases and the J segment 6 bases; nucleotides outside the gene matches: 6. Germline V lookup: CDR1 SGHAT, CDR2 FQNNGV. Using reference TRBV11-2 and TRBJ1-5 for the parts outside the CDR3, the full variable domain is EAGVAQSPRYKIIEKRQSVAFWCNPISGHATLYWYQQILGQGPKLLIQFQNNGVVDDSQLPKDRFSAERLKGVDSTLKIQPAKLEDSAVYLCASSMTGDIQPQHFGDGTRLSIL.

The chain joins TRBV5-4 to TRBJ2-3; D might be TRBD2 (7 bases). V lost 4 bases, J lost 5 bases, and 17 bases lay in between. The CDR3 covers 15 residues. Per the germline V gene, CDR1 is SGHNT and CDR2 is YYREEE (reference sequence). The CDR3 reads CASSKAGAEGDTQYF. The DNA of the CDR3 is TGTGCCAGCAGCAAGGCGGGGGCCGAGGGAGATACGCAGTATTTT.

V usage is TRBV14 and J usage is TRBJ2-1; D is unresolved. Germline V gene data show CDR1 as SGHDN and CDR2 as FVKESK. The CDR3 consists of 13 residues. Trimming shortened V by 0 bases and J by 9 bases, and 9 bases separated the two germline ends. The CDR3 loop is CASSQDEVAEQFF. The CDR3 nucleotides read TGTGCCAGCAGCCAAGACGAGGTCGCTGAGCAGTTCTTC.

The gene calls are TRBV4-1 and TRBJ1-5; tentative D call: TRBD1 (6 bases). V dropped 0 bases and J dropped 5 bases, with 11 bases sitting between them. Germline CDR1 and CDR2: MGHRA and YSYEKL. This CDR3 has 15 residues. The CDR3 DNA sequence: TGCGCCAGCAGCCAAGAGACAGGAATACATCAGCCCCAGCATTTT. Its protein is CASSQETGIHQPQHF.

This rearrangement joins TRBV7-6 to TRBJ2-1; unclear D gene. V was trimmed by 5 bases and J by 0 bases, leaving 11 bases between them. The germline CDR1 and CDR2 sequences are SGHVS and FNYEAQ. The CDR3 loop spans 15 amino acids. The CDR3 bases are TGTGCCAGCAGCCTAAGCTATAGCTCCTACAATGAGCAGTTCTTC. This codes for CASSLSYSSYNEQFF.

The chain uses TRBV19 and TRBJ1-5; D is possibly TRBD1 (6 bases). V lost 10 bases to trimming and J lost 0 bases, with 13 bases between them. The CDR3 sequence is 14 residues long. From germline, CDR1 is LNHDA and CDR2 SQIVND (reference sequence). The CDR3 loop is CATEQGHSNQPQHF. In DNA, the CDR3 is TGTGCCACTGAACAGGGCCATAGCAATCAGCCCCAGCATTTT. The whole variable domain, filled in from reference TRBV19 and TRBJ1-5, reads DGGITQSPKYLFRKEGQNVTLSCEQNLNHDAMYWYRQDPGQGLRLIYYSQIVNDFQKGDIAEGYSVSREKKESFPLTVTSAQKNPTAFYLCATEQGHSNQPQHFGDGTRLSIL.

This clone was seen only a few times. J is TRBJ2-1 and V is TRBV7-6, with TRBD2 identical over 8 bases. The CDR3 loop spans 16 amino acids. Germline V gives CDR1 SGHVS, CDR2 FNYEAQ. V dropped 2 bases and J dropped 4; count of bases not matched to a gene: 7. As DNA, the CDR3 is TGTGCCAGCAGCTTACTACCCTTAGCGGGATACAATGAGCAGTTCTTC. Its protein product is CASSLLPLAGYNEQFF.

CDR3 DNA sequence: TGTGCCAGCAGCTCGCCTGGCAGCTCCTACAATGAGCAGTTCTTC. This codes for CASSSPGSSYNEQFF. The V gene is TRBV5-4, the J gene TRBJ2-1, with D unresolved. With 3 bases removed from V and 0 bases from J, the gap between germline ends came to 10 bases. The germline gives CDR1 SGHNT, CDR2 YYREEE (reference sequence). The CDR3 spans 15 residues.

This clone was seen repeatedly, ten times or more. The V gene is TRBV6-2 or TRBV6-3, the J gene TRBJ1-2, with D maybe TRBD1 (5 bases). The germline V gene encodes CDR1 MNHEY and CDR2 SVGEGT. The ends were cut back, 5 bases at V and 8 bases at J, with 15 bases in the middle. This CDR3 spans 13 amino acids. The CDR3 is CASSKINQGGYTF. CDR3 DNA: TGTGCCAGCAGTAAGATCAACCAGGGAGGCTACACCTTC.

The chain uses TRBV25-1 and TRBJ2-1, with 7 bases matching TRBD1. Germline V gives CDR1 MGHDK, CDR2 SYGVNS. There are 16 residues in the CDR3. The ends lost 4 bases at V and 2 bases at J; junction bases unmatched: 8. CDR3 sequence reads: CASSAHRGPTYNEQFF. As DNA, the CDR3 is TGTGCCAGCAGTGCCCACAGGGGTCCTACCTACAATGAGCAGTTCTTC.

This chain connects TRBV18 to TRBJ1-1; no definite D call. The CDR3 runs to 14 residues. Trimming shortened V by 2 bases and J by 7 bases, and 14 bases separated the two germline ends. Germline V gene sequence: CDR1 KGHSH, CDR2 LQKENI. The DNA for the CDR3 is TGTGCCAGCTCACCAGCCCGGGGATCTAATGAAGCTTTCTTT. Amino acids: CASSPARGSNEAFF.

The V call is TRBV3-1 (or the pseudogene TRBV3-2), the J call TRBJ1-2; no definite D call. Germline V gene data show CDR1 as LGHDT and CDR2 as YNNKEL (reference sequence). This CDR3 comprises 15 residues. V was cut by 4 bases and J by 2 bases, with 14 bases left in between. The CDR3 spells CASSPAHSFNYGYTF. The CDR3 DNA sequence: TGTGCCAGCAGCCCTGCACATTCGTTCAACTATGGCTACACCTTC.

This rearrangement joins TRBV10-2 to TRBJ2-5; 10 positions agree with TRBD1. The germline V gene encodes CDR1 WSHSY and CDR2 SAAADI. This CDR3 comprises 18 residues. With 2 bases clipped from V and 4 bases from J, the junction kept 13 bases outside the gene matches. The CDR3 reads CASSENAAGQGFGETQYF. In nucleotides, the CDR3 is TGCGCCAGCAGTGAGAATGCCGCGGGACAGGGGTTTGGAGAGACCCAGTACTTC.